The T cell receptor (beta chain) described here comes from a study of cytomegalovirus exposure and HLA in healthy donors. Study-wide results and limits: For presence/absence analyses, sequencing depth was assumed to be roughly uniform across donors.

The study ran its PCR with 60 Vbeta and 13 Jbeta primers. Profiled with immunoSEQ multiplex PCR; TCRdb holds only in-frame clones, not every one. The sample shows 40,000 to 60,000 clones, and 25% to 30% sits with its ten largest clones. Of note for this clone: Its antigen is currently unknown.

Sequencing was performed on PBMCs. The clonotype comes from a middle-aged man in good health and CMV-seropositive.

CDR3 DNA: TGCGCCAGCAGCTTGGATCTTAATGAGCAGTTCTTC. Translated: CASSLDLNEQFF. This rearrangement joins TRBV5-1 to TRBJ2-1, with D hard to call. V was cut by 0 bases and J by 7 bases, with 5 bases left in between. Germline CDR1 reads SGHRS; CDR2 reads YFSETQ. The CDR3 length is 12 residues. The complete variable domain, with remaining parts taken from reference TRBV5-1 and TRBJ2-1, reads KAGVTQTPRYLIKTRGQQVTLSCSPISGHRSVSWYQQTPGQGLQFLFEYFSETQRNKGNFPGRFSGRQFSNSRSEMNVSTLELGDSALYLCASSLDLNEQFFGPGTRLTVL.